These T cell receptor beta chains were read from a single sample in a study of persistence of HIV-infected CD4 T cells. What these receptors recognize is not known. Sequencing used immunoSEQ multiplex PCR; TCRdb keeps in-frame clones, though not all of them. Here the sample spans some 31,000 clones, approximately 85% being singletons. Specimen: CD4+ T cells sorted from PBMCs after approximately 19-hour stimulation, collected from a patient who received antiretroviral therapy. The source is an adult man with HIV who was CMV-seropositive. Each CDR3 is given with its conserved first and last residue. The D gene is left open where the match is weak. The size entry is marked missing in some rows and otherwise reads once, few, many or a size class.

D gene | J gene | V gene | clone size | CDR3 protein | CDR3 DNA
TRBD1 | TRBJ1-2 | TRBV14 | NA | CASSQARDRVLRGYTF | TGTGCCAGCAGCCAGGCCCGGGACAGGGTATTACGCGGCTACACCTTC
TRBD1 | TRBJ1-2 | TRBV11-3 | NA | CASSLGQGDGYTF | TGTGCCAGCAGCTTAGGACAGGGCGATGGCTACACCTTC
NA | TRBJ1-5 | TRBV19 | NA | CASGVGAVGKKPQHF | TGTGCCAGCGGAGTGGGAGCCGTTGGGAAAAAGCCCCAGCATTTT
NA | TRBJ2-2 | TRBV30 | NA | CAWRQWDTGELFF | TGTGCCTGGCGACAGTGGGACACCGGGGAGCTGTTTTTT
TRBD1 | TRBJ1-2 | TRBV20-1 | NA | CSARDRVGYTF | TGCAGTGCTAGGGACAGGGTTGGCTACACCTTC
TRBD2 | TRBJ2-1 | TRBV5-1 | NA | CASSFTSGYNEQFF | TGCGCCAGCAGCTTCACTAGCGGATACAATGAGCAGTTCTTC
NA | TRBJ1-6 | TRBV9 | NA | CASSKGTNNSPLHF | TGTGCCAGCAGTAAGGGGACAAATAATTCACCCCTCCACTTT
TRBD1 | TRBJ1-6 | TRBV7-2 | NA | CASSRQGAGYNSPLHF | TGTGCCAGCAGCAGACAGGGGGCCGGGTATAATTCACCCCTCCACTTT
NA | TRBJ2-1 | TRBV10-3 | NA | CAIRRADSYNEQFF | TGTGCCATCCGAAGGGCGGACTCCTACAATGAGCAGTTCTTC
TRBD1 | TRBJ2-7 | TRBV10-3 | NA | CAISDPGQAGYEQYF | TGTGCCATCAGTGACCCCGGACAGGCCGGCTACGAGCAGTACTTC
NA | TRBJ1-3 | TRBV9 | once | CASSVDPGQSSGNTIYF | TGTGCCAGCAGCGTAGACCCAGGCCAGAGCTCTGGAAACACCATATATTTT
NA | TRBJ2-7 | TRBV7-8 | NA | CASSLSVRTEIYEQYF | TGTGCCAGCAGCCTCTCTGTAAGGACAGAAATTTACGAGCAGTACTTC
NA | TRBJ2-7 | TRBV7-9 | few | CASSHIRSYEQYF | TGTGCCAGCAGCCATATACGATCCTACGAGCAGTACTTC
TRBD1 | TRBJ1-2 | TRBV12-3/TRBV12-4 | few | CASNQGVGGYTF | TGTGCCAGCAACCAGGGGGTGGGTGGCTACACCTTC
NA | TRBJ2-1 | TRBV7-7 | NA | CASSLSAKGGVGEQFF | TGTGCTAGCTCCCTTAGTGCAAAGGGGGGGGTTGGTGAGCAGTTCTTC
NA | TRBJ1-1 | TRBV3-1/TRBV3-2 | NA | CASSQGDFVNTEAFF | TGTGCCAGCAGCCAAGGAGATTTTGTGAACACTGAAGCTTTCTTT
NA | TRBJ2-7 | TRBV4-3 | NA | CASSQDLKNYEQYF | TGCGCCAGCAGCCAAGATCTCAAGAATTACGAGCAGTACTTC
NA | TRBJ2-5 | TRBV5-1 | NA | CASSLAAGAGETQYF | TGCGCCAGCAGCTTGGCTGCCGGGGCCGGAGAGACCCAGTACTTC
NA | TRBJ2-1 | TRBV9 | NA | CASSVANGGNEQFF | TGTGCCAGCAGCGTAGCCAACGGGGGCAATGAGCAGTTCTTC
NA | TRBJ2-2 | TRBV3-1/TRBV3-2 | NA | CASSHQDRELFF | TGTGCCAGCAGCCATCAGGACCGGGAGCTGTTTTTT
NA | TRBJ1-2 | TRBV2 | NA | CASSDVGGARGDGYTF | TGTGCCAGCAGTGACGTCGGAGGGGCACGGGGGGATGGCTACACCTTC
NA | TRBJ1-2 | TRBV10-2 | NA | CASSERTTNYGYTF | TGCGCCAGCAGTGAGAGGACCACCAACTATGGCTACACCTTC
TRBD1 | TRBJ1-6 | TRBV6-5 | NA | CASSYARRGPNSPLHF | TGTGCCAGCAGTTACGCCCGGAGGGGGCCTAATTCACCCCTCCACTTT
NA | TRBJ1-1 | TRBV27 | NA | CASSLWSGGGNTEAFF | TGTGCCAGCAGTTTATGGTCGGGGGGGGGAAACACTGAAGCTTTCTTT
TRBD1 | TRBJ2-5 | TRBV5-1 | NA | CASRTGVSGETQYF | TGCGCCAGCAGAACAGGGGTTTCGGGGGAGACCCAGTACTTC
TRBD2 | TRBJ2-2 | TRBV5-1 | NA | CASSWKAGGNTGELFF | TGCGCCAGCAGCTGGAAAGCGGGGGGGAACACCGGGGAGCTGTTTTTT
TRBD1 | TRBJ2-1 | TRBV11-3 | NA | CASSPRDRYNEQFF | TGTGCCAGCAGCCCCCGGGACAGATACAATGAGCAGTTCTTC
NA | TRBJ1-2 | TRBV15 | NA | CATSQAGYGYTF | TGTGCCACCAGTCAAGCCGGATATGGCTACACCTTC
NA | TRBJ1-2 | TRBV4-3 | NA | CASSQEARGLNYGYTF | TGCGCCAGCAGCCAAGAGGCCAGGGGTTTGAACTATGGCTACACCTTC
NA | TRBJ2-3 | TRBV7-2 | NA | CASSVRGHWISGTDTQYF | TGTGCCAGCAGCGTCCGGGGACACTGGATAAGCGGTACAGATACGCAGTATTTT
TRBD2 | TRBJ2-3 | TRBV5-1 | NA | CASSLVGYSGGGTDTQYF | TGCGCCAGCAGCTTGGTGGGCTATAGCGGGGGCGGCACAGATACGCAGTATTTT
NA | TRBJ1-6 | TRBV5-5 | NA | CASSFRDAHSPLHF | TGTGCCAGCAGCTTCCGGGACGCCCATTCACCCCTCCACTTT
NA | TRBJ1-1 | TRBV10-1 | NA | CASTPGGRGTEAFF | TGCGCCAGCACCCCCGGGGGGCGCGGTACTGAAGCTTTCTTT
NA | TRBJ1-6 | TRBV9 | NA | CASSVEGRGANSPLHF | TGTGCCAGCAGCGTAGAAGGGCGGGGGGCGAATTCACCCCTCCACTTT
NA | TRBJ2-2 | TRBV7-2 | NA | CASSLLGGPNTGELFF | TGTGCCAGCAGCTTATTGGGGGGGCCGAACACCGGGGAGCTGTTTTTT
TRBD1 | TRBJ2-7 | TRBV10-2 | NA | CASSETGQPTYEQYF | TGCGCCAGCAGTGAGACGGGACAGCCTACCTACGAGCAGTACTTC
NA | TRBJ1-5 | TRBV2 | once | CASSARVNNQPQHF | TGTGCCAGCAGTGCTAGGGTAAACAATCAGCCCCAGCATTTT
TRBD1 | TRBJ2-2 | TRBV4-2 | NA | CASSQAGTGGGTGELFF | TGTGCCAGCAGTCAAGCCGGGACAGGGGGTGGTACCGGGGAGCTGTTTTTT
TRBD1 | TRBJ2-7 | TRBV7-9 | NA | CASTLGAGGIYEQYF | TGTGCCAGCACTTTGGGGGCAGGGGGCATCTACGAGCAGTACTTC
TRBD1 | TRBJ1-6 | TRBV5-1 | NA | CASSFAGTDNSPLHF | TGCGCCAGCAGCTTTGCTGGGACAGATAATTCACCCCTCCACTTT
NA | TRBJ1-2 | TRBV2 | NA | CASTTYGNNYGYTF | TGTGCCAGCACCACTTATGGGAATAACTATGGCTACACCTTC
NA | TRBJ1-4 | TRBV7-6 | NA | CASSLTGRATNEKLFF | TGTGCCAGCAGCTTGACGGGGAGAGCCACTAATGAAAAACTGTTTTTT
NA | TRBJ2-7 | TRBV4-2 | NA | CASSQGGSLYYEQYF | TGTGCCAGCAGCCAGGGGGGTAGTTTATACTACGAGCAGTACTTC
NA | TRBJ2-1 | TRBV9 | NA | CASSVGRGAGNEQFF | TGTGCCAGCAGCGTAGGTAGGGGGGCCGGGAATGAGCAGTTCTTC
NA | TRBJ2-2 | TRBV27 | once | CASSLRPSTGELFF | TGTGCCAGCAGTTTACGGCCGAGCACCGGGGAGCTGTTTTTT
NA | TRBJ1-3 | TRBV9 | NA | CASSVRGFGNTIYF | TGTGCCAGCAGCGTAAGGGGGTTTGGAAACACCATATATTTT
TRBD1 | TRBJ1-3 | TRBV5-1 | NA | CASSWGDSRGNTIYF | TGCGCCAGCAGCTGGGGGGACAGCCGAGGAAACACCATATATTTT
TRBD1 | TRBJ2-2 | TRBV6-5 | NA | CASSFDRGGAGELFF | TGTGCCAGCAGTTTCGACAGGGGAGGTGCCGGGGAGCTGTTTTTT